The 18 T cell receptor beta chains in this list originate from one sample, sequenced in a study of shared clonotypes between healthy human individuals. The protocol was immunoSEQ multiplex PCR, while the TCRdb copy is restricted to in-frame clones and leaves out a portion. The sample lists 2.5 million or so clones; 85% to 95% were seen once. Material: naive CD4+ T cells sorted from blood. Subset here: CD45RA+ positively selected. The receptors stem from a man aged 18 to 30 in good health.

The rearrangement links TRBV5-6 to TRBJ2-1, with D uncertain. The V gene's germline CDR1 is SGHDT and CDR2 YYEEEE. The CDR3 length is 12 residues. Deletions cut 3 bases from V and 4 bases from J, with 5 bases between. This CDR3 reads CASSSQYNEQFF. CDR3 DNA: TGTGCCAGCAGCTCACAGTACAATGAGCAGTTCTTC.

On this clone: The same CDR3 arises from other DNA sequences in this sample as well. The V call is TRBV7-2, the J call TRBJ2-7, with TRBD1 matching over 9 bases. CDR3 size: 14 residues. V lost 5 bases and J lost 4; bases outside the gene matches: 6. Per germline, CDR1 SGHTA and CDR2 FQGNSA. DNA for the CDR3: TGTGCCAGCAGCCTGGGACAGGGTGGTTACGAGCAGTACTTC. This gives the protein CASSLGQGGYEQYF.

This clone was seen a single time. The V and J genes are TRBV11-2 and TRBJ2-7; a possible D gene is TRBD1 (6 bases). Germline V gene data show CDR1 as SGHAT and CDR2 as FQNNGV. The CDR3 runs 14 residues. Trimming pared 0 bases from V and 3 bases from J, leaving 9 bases between. The CDR3 nucleotides are TGTGCCAGCAGCTTAGATACGACAGGCTACGAGCAGTACTTC. Its protein is CASSLDTTGYEQYF.

Details on this clone: Other DNA sequences of this sample code for an identical CDR3. The rearrangement links TRBV5-1 to TRBJ2-3; perhaps TRBD2 as D (7 bases). The germline CDR1 and CDR2 sequences are SGHRS and YFSETQ. V was cut by 0 bases and J by 3 bases, with 11 bases left in between. CDR3 length: 15 residues. The CDR3: CASSLEGRGTDTQYF. The CDR3, as DNA: TGCGCCAGCAGCTTGGAGGGGAGGGGGACAGATACGCAGTATTTT. Using reference TRBV5-1 and TRBJ2-3 for the parts outside the CDR3, the full variable domain is KAGVTQTPRYLIKTRGQQVTLSCSPISGHRSVSWYQQTPGQGLQFLFEYFSETQRNKGNFPGRFSGRQFSNSRSEMNVSTLELGDSALYLCASSLEGRGTDTQYFGPGTRLTVL.

J is TRBJ1-5 and V is TRBV10-3; 10 positions agree with TRBD1. The CDR3 runs to 13 residues. Germline CDR1 reads ENHRY; CDR2 reads SYGVKD. The V and J ends lost 6 bases and 8 bases, in that order; junction bases with no gene match: 4. The CDR3 protein is CAIRRDRGEPQHF. The CDR3 nucleotides are TGTGCCATCAGGAGGGACAGGGGCGAGCCCCAGCATTTT.

The chain carries TRBV5-1 and TRBJ2-3; tentatively, D is TRBD2 (5 bases). Trimming shortened V by 5 bases and J by 2 bases, and 15 bases separated the two germline ends. This CDR3 has 15 residues. The germline gives CDR1 SGHRS, CDR2 YFSETQ. DNA of the CDR3: TGCGCCAGCAGGGAACGGTCGGGAAACACAGATACGCAGTATTTT. Its protein is CASRERSGNTDTQYF.

V gene TRBV25-1 combines with J gene TRBJ1-4; 10 bases map to TRBD1. Trimming took 4 bases from V and 6 from J; bases not matched to a gene: 5. The CDR3 contains 15 residues. Germline CDR1 is MGHDK and CDR2 is SYGVNS. CDR3: CASSGPGTGDEKLFF. CDR3 DNA: TGTGCCAGCAGTGGGCCCGGGACAGGGGATGAAAAACTGTTTTTT.

The chain recombines TRBV7-9 with TRBJ2-1; D not certain. The CDR3 is made up of 15 amino acids. Per the germline V gene, CDR1 is SEHNR and CDR2 is FQNEAQ (reference sequence). The V gene lost 5 bases and the J gene lost 0 bases, with 11 bases spanning the gap. The CDR3 loop is CASSIGRSSYNEQFF. Written as DNA, the CDR3 is TGTGCCAGCAGCATCGGACGGAGCTCCTACAATGAGCAGTTCTTC. Together with reference TRBV7-9 and TRBJ2-1, the CDR3 gives the full variable domain: DTGVSQNPRHKITKRGQNVTFRCDPISEHNRLYWYRQTLGQGPEFLTYFQNEAQLEKSRLLSDRFSAERPKGSFSTLEIQRTEQGDSAMYLCASSIGRSSYNEQFFGPGTRLTVL.

J is TRBJ2-7 and V is TRBV6-1; D is uncertain. CDR3 size: 14 residues. CDR1 and CDR2 from the germline V gene are MNHNS and SASEGT. Trimming removed 6 bases at V and 0 bases at J, with 12 bases between. Here the CDR3 reads CASSRSIHSYEQYF. CDR3 bases: TGTGCCAGCAGCCGCAGCATCCACTCCTACGAGCAGTACTTC.

This chain links TRBV5-1 with TRBJ1-5; TRBD1 aligns across 7 bases. The CDR3 extends over 16 amino acids. The V gene end was trimmed by 4 bases and the J gene end by 0 bases; junction bases not matched to a gene: 7. Germline V gene lookup returns CDR1 SGHRS and CDR2 YFSETQ. Here the CDR3 reads CASSPGTADSNQPQHF. For the CDR3, the DNA is TGCGCCAGCAGCCCTGGGACAGCCGATAGCAATCAGCCCCAGCATTTT.

This clone appeared once. Other DNA sequences within the sample encode an identical CDR3. The J gene is TRBJ2-7, the V gene TRBV7-2; 8 bases map to TRBD1. The CDR3 runs to 14 residues. The J segment lost 0 bases and the V segment lost 5 bases, leaving 3 bases of the junction unmatched. The germline gives CDR1 SGHTA, CDR2 FQGNSA. The chain's CDR3 is CASSRDRFSYEQYF. The CDR3, as DNA: TGTGCCAGCAGCAGGGACAGGTTCTCCTACGAGCAGTACTTC.

The J gene is TRBJ2-5, the V gene TRBV25-1; 11 nucleotides agree with TRBD1. The CDR3 length is 15 residues. Germline assignment: CDR1 MGHDK and CDR2 SYGVNS. The J segment lost 5 bases and the V segment lost 2 bases, leaving 4 bases of the junction unmatched. DNA for the CDR3: TGTGCCAGCAGTGAACGGACAGGGGGCCGGGAGACCCAGTACTTC. This gives the protein CASSERTGGRETQYF.

This sequence joins TRBV2 and TRBJ2-5; D is perhaps TRBD2 (6 bases). The germline V and J ends were trimmed by 5 bases and 5 bases, with 12 bases remaining between them. Germline loops: CDR1 SNHLY, CDR2 FYNNEI. The CDR3 has 13 residues. CDR3 DNA sequence: TGTGCCAGCAGTCTCGGGGCGGGGGAGACCCAGTACTTC. Amino acids: CASSLGAGETQYF.

V is TRBV2 and J is TRBJ2-2, with a tentative D call TRBD1 (5 bases). V lost 8 bases and J 0 bases, leaving 13 bases between the germline ends. The CDR3 loop spans 15 amino acids. Per germline, CDR1 SNHLY and CDR2 FYNNEI. CDR3 nucleotides: TGTGCCAGCTCAGGGCAACCCGCGAACACCGGGGAGCTGTTTTTT. Translation gives CASSGQPANTGELFF.

V and J are TRBV14 and TRBJ2-7, with 8 bases aligning to TRBD1. Germline CDR1 reads SGHDN; CDR2 reads FVKESK. This CDR3 is 15 amino acids long. Unmatched junction bases numbered 10, after V lost 4 bases and J lost 5 bases. The CDR3, as DNA: TGTGCCAGCAGCCCAATCAGGACAGGGTGGGACGAGCAGTACTTC. Translation gives CASSPIRTGWDEQYF.

The chain carries TRBV7-2 and TRBJ1-2; D unresolved. Germline V lookup: CDR1 SGHTA, CDR2 FQGNSA. Trimming took 5 bases from V and 2 from J, leaving 15 bases between them. This CDR3 spans 15 amino acids. CDR3 DNA sequence: TGTGCCAGCAGCCCACCTATAGGTTTAAACTATGGCTACACCTTC. Translation: CASSPPIGLNYGYTF.

The count of this clone is one. The CDR3 DNA follows: TGTGCCAGCAGTTACTCCGGAGGGGATAATTCACCCCTCCACTTT. This sequence encodes CASSYSGGDNSPLHF. The chain carries TRBV6-5 and TRBJ1-6; TRBD1 is a possible D gene (5 bases). Germline CDR1 is MNHEY and CDR2 is SVGAGI. Trimming pared 0 bases from V and 5 bases from J, leaving 8 bases between. This CDR3 is built from 15 residues.

The chain employs TRBV28 and TRBJ2-7; D gene unclear. CDR3 size: 11 residues. Germline V CDR1 and CDR2: MDHEN, SYDVKM. The V gene lost 7 bases and the J gene lost 2 bases, with 6 bases spanning the gap. The CDR3, as DNA: TGTGCCAGCAAGGCAGCCTACGAGCAGTACTTC. This sequence encodes CASKAAYEQYF.